These 22 T cell receptor beta chains originate from one sample sequenced in a study of T cell changes during pregnancy in multiple sclerosis. Profiled with immunoSEQ multiplex PCR; TCRdb holds only in-frame clones, not every one. The sample includes about 48,000 clones, approximately 91% of them seen just once. This specimen consisted of CD4+ T cells from peripheral blood mononuclear cells, obtained in the third trimester of pregnancy. Receptors were obtained from a female donor with multiple sclerosis, enrolled in a pregnancy study.

This chain uses TRBV20-1 with TRBJ2-5; D is uncertain. The CDR3 length is 11 residues. V was clipped by 1 base and J by 5 bases, with 5 bases between them. CDR1 is DFQATT, CDR2 SNEGSKA, per germline (reference sequence). CDR3: CSARVEETQYF. The CDR3 region has the DNA TGCAGTGCTAGAGTAGAGGAGACCCAGTACTTC.

This chain joins TRBV18 and TRBJ2-1; 7 positions match TRBD1. The CDR3 totals 15 residues. After removal of 3 bases from V and 9 bases from J, the junction contained 11 bases not matched to a gene. Germline V lookup: CDR1 KGHSH, CDR2 LQKENI. The CDR3, as DNA: TGTGCCAGCTCACCGGACAGGCTGAGGGAAGGTGAGCAGTTCTTC. It is translated as CASSPDRLREGEQFF.

This chain joins TRBV5-1 and TRBJ2-2; 8 bases align to TRBD2. The CDR3 sequence is 14 residues long. J gave up 7 bases and V 1 base, and 3 bases lay outside the gene matches. Germline loops: CDR1 SGHRS, CDR2 YFSETQ. For the CDR3, the DNA is TGCGCCAGCAGCTTGCGGGGGGGCAACGGGGAGCTGTTTTTT. It encodes CASSLRGGNGELFF.

This clone appeared a single time. The chain has TRBV15 and TRBJ2-5, with D possibly TRBD1 on 6 matching bases. This CDR3 is built from 15 residues. The germline V and J ends were trimmed by 1 base and 2 bases, with 11 bases remaining between them. Germline CDR1 reads LNHNV; CDR2 reads YYDKDF (reference sequence). In DNA, the CDR3 is TGTGCCACCAGCAGAGGCAGGGGTGGACAAGAGACCCAGTACTTC. Amino acid sequence: CATSRGRGGQETQYF.

The chain combines TRBV9 with TRBJ1-2, with D uncertain. Germline V gene sequence: CDR1 SGDLS, CDR2 YYNGEE. The CDR3 length is 15 residues. Trimming removed 6 bases at V and 0 bases at J, with 15 bases between. CDR3 DNA: TGTGCCAGCACCACTTCCAGCGAATCTAACTATGGCTACACCTTC. Protein: CASTTSSESNYGYTF.

The V and J genes are TRBV5-4 and TRBJ2-5, with 7 bases fitting TRBD2. Per germline, CDR1 SGHNT and CDR2 YYREEE (reference sequence). V was clipped by 2 bases and J by 4 bases; unmatched bases: 5. The CDR3 is 14 residues long. The CDR3 nucleotides are TGTGCCAGCAGCTTTGGGGAGGGACGAGAGACCCAGTACTTC. Its translation is CASSFGEGRETQYF. Looking up the rest from reference TRBV5-4 and TRBJ2-5 gives the full variable domain: ETGVTQSPTHLIKTRGQQVTLRCSSQSGHNTVSWYQQALGQGPQFIFQYYREEENGRGNFPPRFSGLQFPNYSSELNVNALELDDSALYLCASSFGEGRETQYFGPGTRLLVL.

This clone was found once. CDR3 sequence reads: CASSADRTLGEQYF. The CDR3 region has the DNA TGTGCCAGCAGCGCCGACAGGACACTTGGCGAGCAGTACTTC. The rearrangement links TRBV9 to TRBJ2-7, with a tentative D call TRBD1 (6 bases). This CDR3 has 14 amino acids. CDR1 and CDR2 (germline): SGDLS, YYNGEE. Trimming took off 3 bases at V and 6 bases at J, with 16 bases between the two ends.

This rearrangement joins TRBV7-3 to TRBJ1-1; perhaps TRBD1 as D (6 bases). Germline lookup yields CDR1 SGHTA and CDR2 FQGTGA. This CDR3 is 15 amino acids long. V lost 4 bases to trimming and J lost 4 bases, with 16 bases between them. In DNA form, the CDR3 reads TGTGCCAGCAGCTCAACCGGGGGGCCGGGCACTGAAGCTTTCTTT. It specifies CASSSTGGPGTEAFF.

This clone was counted a single time. The junction differs from germline at one of its ends, possibly a read error. V gene TRBV18 combines with J gene TRBJ1-1; 9 bases align to TRBD1. Germline V lookup: CDR1 KGHSH, CDR2 LQKENI. The CDR3 has 14 amino acids. In DNA, the CDR3 is TGTGCCAGCTCGACAGGACAGGGGAACGCTGAAGCTTTCTTT. Encoded protein: CASSTGQGNAEAFF. Full variable domain (missing parts from reference TRBV18 and TRBJ1-1): NAGVMQNPRHLVRRRGQEARLRCSPMKGHSHVYWYRQLPEEGLKFMVYLQKENIIDESGMPKERFSAEFPKEGPSILRIQQVVRGDSAAYFCASSTGQGNAEAFFGQGTRLTVV.

The gene calls are TRBV11-2 and TRBJ1-1; 7 bases match TRBD1. CDR1 is SGHAT and CDR2 is FQNNGV in the germline V gene. This CDR3 spans 16 amino acids. Trimming removed 5 bases from V and 4 bases from J; junction bases left unmatched: 13. CDR3: CASSRAQGVSRTEAFF. CDR3 coding DNA: TGTGCCAGCAGCCGCGCCCAGGGGGTAAGTCGCACTGAAGCTTTCTTT.

The V gene is TRBV5-1, the J gene TRBJ2-7; D is uncertain. This CDR3 has 14 amino acids. Germline CDR1 reads SGHRS; CDR2 reads YFSETQ. Trimming shortened V by 0 bases and J by 1 base, and 8 bases separated the two germline ends. Here the CDR3 reads CASSLVGSSYEQYF. CDR3 DNA: TGCGCCAGCAGCTTGGTTGGCAGTTCCTACGAGCAGTACTTC.

The chain carries TRBV6-1 and TRBJ2-3, with 10 nucleotides matching TRBD2. The germline CDR1 and CDR2 sequences are MNHNS and SASEGT. Losses at the gene ends were 6 bases for V and 1 base for J; bases not matched to a gene: 4. This CDR3 comprises 15 residues. CDR3 amino acids: CASRSLAGGTDTQYF. CDR3 DNA sequence: TGTGCCAGCAGGTCCCTAGCGGGGGGCACAGATACGCAGTATTTT.

The rearrangement links TRBV18 to TRBJ2-7; 7 bases are a match to TRBD1. Germline V CDR1 and CDR2: KGHSH, LQKENI. Losses at the gene ends were 5 bases for V and 5 bases for J; bases not matched to a gene: 3. This CDR3 comprises 12 residues. The CDR3 spells CASSSGQNEQYF. The CDR3 DNA follows: TGTGCCAGCTCATCGGGACAGAACGAGCAGTACTTC.

In its sample, this clone was seen once. V and J are TRBV2 and TRBJ1-5, with D maybe TRBD1 (5 bases). The CDR3 runs 11 residues. V was trimmed by 8 bases and J by 5 bases, leaving 7 bases between them. Germline-derived CDR1 and CDR2 are SNHLY and FYNNEI. CDR3 amino acids: CASRGDQPQHF. The CDR3 DNA reads TGTGCCAGCCGGGGGGATCAGCCCCAGCATTTT.

The DNA of the CDR3 is TGTGCCAGCACCGACAAGAATCAGCCCCAGCATTTT. This translates into CASTDKNQPQHF. The V gene is TRBV19, the J gene TRBJ1-5; no reliable D call. V lost 9 bases and J lost 4, with 10 bases in between. The germline gives CDR1 LNHDA, CDR2 SQIVND (reference sequence). The CDR3 covers 12 residues.

J is TRBJ1-2 and V is TRBV5-1; D is unclear. The CDR3 consists of 14 residues. Deletions cut 0 bases from V and 4 bases from J, with 10 bases between. The germline V gene encodes CDR1 SGHRS and CDR2 YFSETQ. Written as DNA, the CDR3 is TGCGCCAGCAGCTTGGAGCCGGGGATCTATGGCTACACCTTC. Translation gives CASSLEPGIYGYTF.

The genes are TRBV28 and TRBJ1-4; 10 bases map to TRBD1. V dropped 0 bases and J dropped 8; count of bases not matched to a gene: 6. This CDR3 contains 16 residues. Germline loops: CDR1 MDHEN, CDR2 SYDVKM. CDR3 bases: TGTGCCAGCAGTTTATGGGGAGGGACAGGGGTCGAAAAACTGTTTTTT. It is translated as CASSLWGGTGVEKLFF.

V gene TRBV6-5 combines with J gene TRBJ2-7; 11 bases align to TRBD1. CDR1 is MNHEY, CDR2 SVGAGI, per germline. J lost 7 bases, V lost 4 bases, and 6 bases had no gene match. The CDR3 has 14 residues. CDR3 amino acids: CASSLDRGHQEQYF. CDR3 in DNA: TGTGCCAGCAGTTTGGACAGGGGGCACCAAGAGCAGTACTTC.

The rearrangement uses TRBV15 and TRBJ1-1; TRBD1 aligns across 7 bases. V gave up 0 bases and J gave up 5 bases; unmatched junction bases: 9. The germline gives CDR1 LNHNV, CDR2 YYDKDF (reference sequence). This CDR3 comprises 16 residues. The DNA for the CDR3 is TGTGCCACCAGCAGAGATCTCGGACAGGCGCGAACTGAAGCTTTCTTT. Translation gives CATSRDLGQARTEAFF.

The DNA for the CDR3 is TGTGCCAGCTCACCGACAGGGGCTCCAGATACGCAGTATTTT. Translation: CASSPTGAPDTQYF. The rearrangement links TRBV18 to TRBJ2-3; 8 positions agree with TRBD1. With V trimmed by 3 bases and J by 4 bases, 3 bases remained unmatched. The CDR3 contains 14 residues. Per germline, CDR1 KGHSH and CDR2 LQKENI.

The chain employs TRBV10-3 and TRBJ1-1; no clear D gene. CDR1 is ENHRY, CDR2 SYGVKD, per germline. Trimming took 6 bases from V and 0 from J, leaving 11 bases between them. This CDR3 is 14 amino acids long. The CDR3 DNA is TGTGCCATCAGGGACGGACTAATGAACACTGAAGCTTTCTTT. It codes for CAIRDGLMNTEAFF.

For the CDR3, the DNA is TGTGCCAGCAGGATGACAGGGAGTTCCTACGAGCAGTACTTC. It is translated as CASRMTGSSYEQYF. The chain employs TRBV6-5 and TRBJ2-7, with TRBD1 matching over 7 bases. The CDR3 has 14 amino acids. CDR1 and CDR2 (germline): MNHEY, SVGAGI. V shed 6 bases, J shed 1 base, and the junction held 6 bases outside the gene matches.